The 5 T cell receptor beta chains given below trace back to one sample, sequenced in a study of beta chain features in type 1 diabetes. Study-wide findings and caveats: Shorter TCRB CDR3s, moderately but significantly so, were found in Type 1 diabetes patients in all four CD4+ subsets.

As every portion of the isolated RNA was reverse transcribed, the sequencing read expressed TCRB transcripts. TCRdb's table, derived via immunoSEQ multiplex PCR, lists solely in-frame clones and lacks some. The sample records about 120,000 clones, 15% to 20% being singletons. For these TCRs, the target antigens are not known. The sequencing sample was made of central memory CD4+ T cells from blood. All receptors come from a man between 18 and 29 years old with type 1 diabetes.

This clone appeared a few times. V is TRBV15 and J is TRBJ2-3; tentatively, D is TRBD2 (5 bases). This CDR3 spans 15 amino acids. Germline loops: CDR1 LNHNV, CDR2 YYDKDF (reference sequence). V shed 0 bases and J shed 3 bases, with 10 bases lying between them. In DNA form, the CDR3 reads TGTGCCACCAGCAGAGATTACCCGGGAACAGATACGCAGTATTTT. This gives the protein CATSRDYPGTDTQYF.

This clone was observed a few times. The chain carries TRBV29-1 and TRBJ1-1; tentative D call: TRBD1 (6 bases). The CDR3 contains 13 residues. Germline V gene lookup returns CDR1 SQVTM and CDR2 ANQGSEA. V was pared by 4 bases and J by 5 bases, with 14 bases between. The DNA for the CDR3 is TGCAGCGTTGGCTTGGGGGGCCGGACTGAAGCTTTCTTT. This encodes CSVGLGGRTEAFF.

In its sample, this clone was seen a few times. V usage is TRBV30 and J usage is TRBJ2-1, with D possibly being TRBD1 or TRBD2 (5 bases each). Germline V gene sequence: CDR1 GTSNPN, CDR2 SVGIG (reference sequence). The CDR3 sequence is 11 residues long. Trimming removed 0 bases at V and 11 bases at J, with 8 bases between. CDR3 amino acids: CAWSVSGQQFF. CDR3 nucleotide sequence: TGTGCCTGGAGTGTATCGGGACAGCAGTTCTTC. The full variable domain, in which reference TRBV30 and TRBJ2-1 provide the parts outside the CDR3, is SQTIHQWPATLVQPVGSPLSLECTVEGTSNPNLYWYRQAAGRGLQLLFYSVGIGQISSEVPQNLSASRPQDRQFILSSKKLLLSDSGFYLCAWSVSGQQFFGPGTRLTVL.

A few counts support this clone. The chain has TRBV4-2 and TRBJ2-1; D unresolved. This CDR3 spans 13 amino acids. V dropped 2 bases and J dropped 5 bases, with 7 bases sitting between them. Per germline, CDR1 LGHNA and CDR2 YNFKEQ. The CDR3 here is CASSQPQNNEQFF. CDR3 nucleotide sequence: TGTGCCAGCAGCCAACCCCAGAACAATGAGCAGTTCTTC.

V and J are TRBV25-1 and TRBJ2-7; possible D gene TRBD1, 7 bases. The CDR3 is 14 residues long. Germline V gives CDR1 MGHDK, CDR2 SYGVNS. V lost 6 bases and J 5 bases, leaving 17 bases between the germline ends. CDR3 residues: CASREGQGGHEQYF. DNA for the CDR3: TGTGCCAGCAGGGAAGGCCAGGGGGGCCACGAGCAGTACTTC.